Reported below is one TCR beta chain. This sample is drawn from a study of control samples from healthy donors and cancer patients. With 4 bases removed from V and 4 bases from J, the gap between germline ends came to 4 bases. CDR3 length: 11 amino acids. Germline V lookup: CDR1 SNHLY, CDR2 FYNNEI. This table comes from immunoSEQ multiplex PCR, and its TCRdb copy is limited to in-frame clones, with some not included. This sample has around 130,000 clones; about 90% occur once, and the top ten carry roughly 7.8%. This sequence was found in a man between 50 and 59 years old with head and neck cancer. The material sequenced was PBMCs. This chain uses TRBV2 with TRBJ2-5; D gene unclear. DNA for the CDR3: TGTGCCAGCAGTGGTCGAGAGACCCAGTACTTC. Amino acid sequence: CASSGRETQYF.